The clone carrying this T cell receptor (beta chain) was counted ten times or more. The antigen is not known. These data are taken from a study of Graves' ophthalmopathy and Graves' hyperthyroidism. Study conclusions and caveats: Sensitivity of 60% to 71% and specificity of less than 75% were achieved by the model that predicted ophthalmopathy progression. Detected in blood as well were most expanded thyroid clonotypes with frequency above 0.001.

PBMCs were obtained from 8.5 to 10 ml of fresh peripheral blood. Germline CDR1 and CDR2: DFQATT and SNEGSKA (reference sequence). This CDR3 comprises 17 residues. V shed 4 bases, J shed 1 base, and the junction held 8 bases outside the gene matches. Amplification from RNA transcripts yielded the TCR beta CDR3 regions. After a first-round RT-PCR with HTBI primers, a second-round multiplex PCR was run. TCRdb used MiXCR to reprocess the multiplex PCR reads, holding one entry per CDR3 protein. Of approximately 41,000 distinct CDR3 sequences listed, 40% to 65% were seen once; the top ten hold more than 15%.

This TCR came from an adult man with Graves' ophthalmopathy. The sample taken for sequencing was peripheral blood. The chain has TRBV20-1 and TRBJ2-5; 14 nucleotides line up with TRBD2. This CDR3 reads CSATGTSGRGPQETQYF. Here the CDR3 DNA reads TGCAGTGCTACCGGGACTAGCGGGAGAGGGCCCCAAGAGACCCAGTACTTC.